Sequencing of this TCR beta chain was carried out in a study of blood T cell repertoires in COVID-19. Looking at the study overall: Both acute and convalescent COVID-19 samples were obtained from the United States, Italy and Spain. Sample material is recorded as cDNA or gDNA derived from T cells, B-cell-depleted T cells, or PBMCs.

Original methodology: Estimation of nucleated cell counts was performed using reference gene primer amplification. The table came from immunoSEQ multiplex PCR; TCRdb's copy has only in-frame clones and leaves some out. V, J and clone size reflect that table, while D and trimming were determined from the DNA. Counted here are roughly 110,000 clones, more than 80% occurring once; the ten biggest clones make up roughly 8.1%. CDR1 and CDR2 (germline): GTSNPN, SVGIG (reference sequence). The CDR3 runs 15 residues. Trimming took off 3 bases at V and 1 base at J, with 14 bases between the two ends. V and J are TRBV30 and TRBJ2-3, with D perhaps matching TRBD2 (7 bases). Sequenced material: peripheral blood. The clonotype comes from a woman aged 40 to 50 with acute or convalescent COVID-19. The CDR3, as DNA: TGTGCCTGGAGAGGGGGGGGGCGTGGCACAGATACGCAGTATTTT. Translation gives CAWRGGGRGTDTQYF.